This paragraph reports one T cell receptor beta chain. Its matching antigen is unknown. Clones were read by immunoSEQ multiplex PCR, and TCRdb kept only the in-frame ones, dropping some. This sample has approximately 13,000 clones, with about 84% found just once. The data originate from a study of immune cell composition in non-small cell lung cancer. Study-level findings and limits: Top 10 clone scores and clonality were higher in squamous than adenocarcinoma. Tumour-associated clones >0.5% occurred in roughly 30% of adenocarcinomas, 75% of squamous. Tumour TCR-beta clonality was not significantly tied to smoking pack-years.

The CDR3 contains 15 residues. Trimming removed 5 bases from V and 4 bases from J, with 17 bases in between. CDR1 and CDR2 from the germline V gene are MDHEN and SYDVKM. Template was genomic DNA from frozen, unsorted single-cell suspensions. Material for sequencing was lung tumor tissue. The chain links TRBV28 to TRBJ1-1; D is unresolved. This TCR was sampled from a human donor with non-small cell lung cancer. CDR3: CASSGLTSGGTEAFF. Written as DNA, the CDR3 is TGTGCCAGCAGTGGCCTAACATCGGGTGGCACTGAAGCTTTCTTT.